Below are 5 T cell receptor beta chains sequenced from a single sample in a study of blood T cells in healthy people across ages. The second PCR ran about 6 to 12 cycles with a sample-barcoded 5' primer and J-beta primers. TCRdb recomputed calls from the 5' RACE reads with MiXCR, one row per CDR3 protein. This sample has about 970,000 distinct CDR3 sequences, with roughly half found just once. The source material was blood. Receptors originate from a woman between 55 and 75 years old in good health.

This clonotype was found a few times. Germline and junction disagree at one end, which may indicate a read error. The J gene is TRBJ2-7, the V gene TRBV7-9; 9 bases align to TRBD1. The V gene's germline CDR1 is SEHNR and CDR2 FQNEAQ (reference sequence). The CDR3 sequence is 14 residues long. The chain's CDR3 is CASRAGTGSFEQYF. CDR3 sequence (DNA): TGTGCCAGCAGAGCCGGGACAGGGTCCTTCGAGCAGTACTTC.

This clonotype was seen at least ten times. This chain connects TRBV7-9 to TRBJ2-7, with D perhaps matching TRBD1 or TRBD2 (5 bases each). V lost 5 bases to trimming and J lost 6 bases, with 11 bases between them. Germline loops: CDR1 SEHNR, CDR2 FQNEAQ (reference sequence). This CDR3 contains 12 residues. This CDR3 reads CASSPTRGEQYF. The CDR3 DNA sequence: TGTGCCAGCAGCCCCACGAGGGGCGAGCAGTACTTC.

In its sample, this clonotype was seen a few times. The V and J genes are TRBV7-9 and TRBJ2-7, with TRBD1 as a possible D gene (6 bases). CDR1 and CDR2 from the germline V gene are SEHNR and FQNEAQ (reference sequence). The CDR3 extends over 11 amino acids. The V and J ends lost 8 bases and 6 bases respectively, with 11 bases between them. CDR3 protein: CASAQGPEQYF. CDR3 DNA: TGTGCCAGCGCACAGGGCCCCGAGCAGTACTTC.

This clonotype was counted many times. Given a much more abundant clone one base away, this may be a read error. J is TRBJ2-3 and V is TRBV27; D may be TRBD1 (5 bases). Trimming took 5 bases from V and 2 from J, leaving 11 bases between them. CDR3 length equals 14 residues. CDR1 and CDR2 (germline): MNHEY, SMNVEV (reference sequence). The CDR3 region is CASSGQGYTDTQYF. The CDR3 DNA is TGTGCCAGCAGTGGGCAGGGATACACAGATACGCAGTATTTT.

The V and J genes are TRBV18 and TRBJ2-1; 12 positions agree with TRBD2. The CDR3 has 16 residues. V shed 2 bases, J shed 4 bases, and the junction held 3 bases outside the gene matches. Germline V gene lookup returns CDR1 KGHSH and CDR2 LQKENI. The CDR3 DNA follows: TGTGCCAGCTCACCAGAGACTAGCGGGAGTTACAATGAGCAGTTCTTC. It translates to CASSPETSGSYNEQFF.